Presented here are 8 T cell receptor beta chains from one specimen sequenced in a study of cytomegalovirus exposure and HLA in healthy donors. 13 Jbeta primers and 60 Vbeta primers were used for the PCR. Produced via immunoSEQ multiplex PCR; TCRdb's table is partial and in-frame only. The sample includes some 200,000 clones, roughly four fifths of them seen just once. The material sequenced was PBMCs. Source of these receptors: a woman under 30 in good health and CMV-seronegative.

CDR3 DNA: TGTGCCATCAGTGAGTTGGGGACTAGCGGGGGGGACTACGAGCAGTACTTC. This gives the protein CAISELGTSGGDYEQYF. The V gene is TRBV10-3, the J gene TRBJ2-7; TRBD2 agrees at 16 bases. There are 17 residues in the CDR3. The V gene's germline CDR1 is ENHRY and CDR2 SYGVKD. The J segment lost 3 bases and the V segment lost 1 base, leaving 3 bases of the junction unmatched.

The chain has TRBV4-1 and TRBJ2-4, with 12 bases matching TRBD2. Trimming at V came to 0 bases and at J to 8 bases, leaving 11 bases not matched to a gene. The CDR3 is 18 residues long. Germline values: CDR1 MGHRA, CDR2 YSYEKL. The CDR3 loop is CASSQDALAGGSRHIQYF. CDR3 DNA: TGCGCCAGCAGCCAAGATGCGCTAGCGGGAGGGTCGAGGCACATTCAGTACTTC.

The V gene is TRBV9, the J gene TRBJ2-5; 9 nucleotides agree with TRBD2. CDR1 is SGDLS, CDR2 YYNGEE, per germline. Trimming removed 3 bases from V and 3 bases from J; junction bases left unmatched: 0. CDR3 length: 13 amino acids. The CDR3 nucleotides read TGTGCCAGCAGCGGCGGGGGGGAAGAGACCCAGTACTTC. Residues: CASSGGGEETQYF.

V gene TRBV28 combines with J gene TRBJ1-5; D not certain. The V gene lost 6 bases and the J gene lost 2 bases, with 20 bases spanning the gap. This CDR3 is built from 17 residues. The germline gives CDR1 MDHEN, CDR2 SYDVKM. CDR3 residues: CASSRAVLKGGNQPQHF. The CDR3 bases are TGTGCCAGCAGCCGAGCGGTCCTAAAGGGAGGCAATCAGCCCCAGCATTTT.

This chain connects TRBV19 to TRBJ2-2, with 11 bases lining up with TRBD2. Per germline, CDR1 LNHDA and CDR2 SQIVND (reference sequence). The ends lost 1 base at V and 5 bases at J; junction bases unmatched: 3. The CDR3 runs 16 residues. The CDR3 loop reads CASSIGLAGWTGELFF. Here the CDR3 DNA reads TGTGCCAGTAGTATAGGACTAGCGGGGTGGACCGGGGAGCTGTTTTTT.

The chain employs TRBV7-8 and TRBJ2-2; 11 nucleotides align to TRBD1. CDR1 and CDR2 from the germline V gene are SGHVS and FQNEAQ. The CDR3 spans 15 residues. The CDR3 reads CASSNRDRGSGELFF. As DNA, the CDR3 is TGTGCTTCCTCCAACCGGGACAGGGGGTCCGGGGAGCTGTTTTTT.

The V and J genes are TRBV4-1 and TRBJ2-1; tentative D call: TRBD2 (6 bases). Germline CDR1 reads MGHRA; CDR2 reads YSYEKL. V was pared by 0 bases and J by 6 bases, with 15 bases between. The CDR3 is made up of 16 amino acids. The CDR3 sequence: CASSQEGRTGFNEQFF. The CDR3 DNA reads TGCGCCAGCAGCCAAGAAGGGAGGACCGGATTCAATGAGCAGTTCTTC.

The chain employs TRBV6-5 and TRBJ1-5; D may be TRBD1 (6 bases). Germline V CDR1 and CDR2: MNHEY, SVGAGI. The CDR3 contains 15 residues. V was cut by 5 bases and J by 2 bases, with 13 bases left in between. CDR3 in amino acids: CASSAQGNGNQPQHF. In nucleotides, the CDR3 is TGTGCCAGCAGTGCACAGGGAAATGGCAATCAGCCCCAGCATTTT.